This T cell receptor (beta chain) was captured by sequencing in a study of TIL therapy for anti-PD-1-resistant metastatic lung cancer. Overall study: Progressing patients received lymphodepletion, expanded TIL infusion and IL-2. Most patients had lung adenocarcinoma.

Trimming cost V 5 bases and J 5 bases; bases outside gene matches: 4. The CDR3 extends over 14 amino acids. The germline CDR1 and CDR2 sequences are MNHEY and SMNVEV (reference sequence). The time point: pre-treatment sample, taken before nivolumab and TIL therapy. Adults with stage 4 NSCLC were enrolled in a phase I trial. The libraries were made with immunoSEQ v3. Clones were sequenced by immunoSEQ multiplex PCR, and TCRdb holds only the in-frame ones, with some missing. The table lists about 60,000 clones, 55% to 75% of them singletons. The sequence came from a person between 25 and 79 years old with non-small cell lung cancer. Material: blood, obtained at baseline. The rearrangement joins TRBV27 to TRBJ2-7, with TRBD1 matching 12 bases. The CDR3 reads CASSPGTGGNEQYF. Written as DNA, the CDR3 is TGTGCCAGCAGTCCCGGGACAGGGGGCAACGAGCAGTACTTC.